This record covers a single TCR beta chain. As yet, its antigen is unknown. The sample originates from a study of CD8 T cells in ankylosing spondylitis. Study-level points and caveats: A motif in TCR beta, a set of seven to nine highly homologous variants, appeared characteristic of ankylosing spondylitis blood.

TCRdb passed the 5' RACE reads through MiXCR, listing each CDR3 protein once. The data hold 200,000 to 250,000 distinct CDR3 sequences, with about 17% observed a single time. Between the trimmed V and J ends, which lost 5 bases and 2 bases, there was a span of 11 bases. The CDR3 covers 14 residues. Material: blood, either unsorted or a sorted T cell fraction (not recorded which). The V gene is TRBV12-3 or TRBV12-4, the J gene TRBJ2-3, with D tentatively TRBD1 or TRBD2 (6 bases each). The TCR was taken from a male donor with ankylosing spondylitis. Here the CDR3 reads CASSPGGLTDTQYF. Here the CDR3 DNA reads TGTGCCAGCAGTCCTGGGGGGCTCACAGATACGCAGTATTTT.